This TCR beta chain was identified during a study of T-cell reconstitution after alpha-beta-depleted transplantation in children. During its preparation, the TCRbeta library received unique molecular identifiers. TCRdb recomputed calls from the PCR reads with MiXCR, one row per CDR3 protein. This table holds some 500,000 distinct CDR3 sequences, roughly 18% found once. Germline V CDR1 and CDR2: SGHTA, FQGTGA. V gave up 3 bases and J gave up 2 bases, with 6 bases separating them. The CDR3 is made up of 13 amino acids. This clonotype was sampled from a human donor who donated a stem cell graft to a child with acute lymphoblastic leukemia. The material sequenced was PBMCs from the stem cell graft donor, taken from the stem cell graft. The chain carries TRBV7-3 and TRBJ2-3; D is unclear. CDR3 sequence reads: CASSLSYTDTQYF. The CDR3 region has the DNA TGTGCCAGCAGCTTGTCCTACACAGATACGCAGTATTTT.